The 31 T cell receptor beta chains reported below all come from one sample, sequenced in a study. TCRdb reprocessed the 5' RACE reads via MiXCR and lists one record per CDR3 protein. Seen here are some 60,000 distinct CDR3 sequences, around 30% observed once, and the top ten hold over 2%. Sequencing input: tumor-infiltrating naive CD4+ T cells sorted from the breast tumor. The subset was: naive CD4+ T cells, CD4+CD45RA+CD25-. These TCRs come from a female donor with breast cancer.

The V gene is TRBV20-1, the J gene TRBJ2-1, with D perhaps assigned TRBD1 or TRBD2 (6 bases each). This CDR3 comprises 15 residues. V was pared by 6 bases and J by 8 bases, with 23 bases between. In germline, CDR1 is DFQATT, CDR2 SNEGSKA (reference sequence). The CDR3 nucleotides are TGCAGTGCGGGAGGCGGACCGGGGGCCTGGGATGAGCAGTTCTTC. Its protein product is CSAGGGPGAWDEQFF.

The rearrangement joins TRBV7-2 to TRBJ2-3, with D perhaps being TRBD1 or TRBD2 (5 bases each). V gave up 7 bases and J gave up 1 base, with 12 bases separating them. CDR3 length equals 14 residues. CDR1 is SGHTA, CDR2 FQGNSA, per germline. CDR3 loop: CASTLGRGTDTQYF. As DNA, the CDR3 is TGTGCCAGCACCCTGGGGCGGGGCACAGATACGCAGTATTTT.

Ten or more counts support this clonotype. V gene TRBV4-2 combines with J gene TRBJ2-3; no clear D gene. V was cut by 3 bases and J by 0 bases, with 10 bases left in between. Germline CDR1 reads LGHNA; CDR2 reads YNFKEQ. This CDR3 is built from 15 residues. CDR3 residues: CASSQTSVSTDTQYF. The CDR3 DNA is TGTGCCAGCAGCCAGACCTCGGTTAGCACAGATACGCAGTATTTT.

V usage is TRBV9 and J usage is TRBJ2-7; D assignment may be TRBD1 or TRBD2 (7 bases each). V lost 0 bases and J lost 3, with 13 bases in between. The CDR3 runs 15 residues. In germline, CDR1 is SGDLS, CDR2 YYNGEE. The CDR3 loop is CASSVAPGGDYEQYF. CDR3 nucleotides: TGTGCCAGCAGCGTAGCTCCAGGGGGGGACTACGAGCAGTACTTC.

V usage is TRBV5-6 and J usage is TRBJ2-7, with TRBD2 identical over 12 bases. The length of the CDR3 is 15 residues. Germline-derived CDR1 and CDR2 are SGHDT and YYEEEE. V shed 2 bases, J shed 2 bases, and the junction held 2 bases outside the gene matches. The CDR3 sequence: CASSLGLAGPYEQYF. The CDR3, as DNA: TGTGCCAGCAGCTTAGGACTAGCGGGGCCCTACGAGCAGTACTTC.

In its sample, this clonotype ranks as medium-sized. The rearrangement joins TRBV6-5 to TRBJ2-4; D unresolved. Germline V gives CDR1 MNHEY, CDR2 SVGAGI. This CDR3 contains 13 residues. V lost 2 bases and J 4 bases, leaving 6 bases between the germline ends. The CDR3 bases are TGTGCCAGCAGTTACAAGAGGAAAAACATTCAGTACTTC. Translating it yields CASSYKRKNIQYF.

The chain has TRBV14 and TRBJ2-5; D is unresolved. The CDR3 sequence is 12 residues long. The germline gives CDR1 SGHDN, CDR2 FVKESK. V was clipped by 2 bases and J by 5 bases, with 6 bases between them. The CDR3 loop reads CASSQPRETQYF. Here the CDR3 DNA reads TGTGCCAGCAGCCAACCGAGGGAGACCCAGTACTTC.

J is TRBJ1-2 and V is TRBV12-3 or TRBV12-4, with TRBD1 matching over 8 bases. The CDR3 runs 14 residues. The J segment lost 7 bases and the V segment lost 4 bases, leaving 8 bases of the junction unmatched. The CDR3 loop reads CASSSPDRGSGYTF. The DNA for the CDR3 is TGTGCCAGCAGTTCCCCCGACAGGGGCTCTGGCTACACCTTC.

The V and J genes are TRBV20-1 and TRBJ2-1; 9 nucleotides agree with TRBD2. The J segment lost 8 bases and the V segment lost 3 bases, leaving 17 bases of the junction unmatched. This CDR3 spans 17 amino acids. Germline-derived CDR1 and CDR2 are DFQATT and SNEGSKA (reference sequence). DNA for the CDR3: TGCAGTGCTAGTGGCGTTCGTAGCGGGAGTCGATTCGATGAGCAGTTCTTC. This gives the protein CSASGVRSGSRFDEQFF.

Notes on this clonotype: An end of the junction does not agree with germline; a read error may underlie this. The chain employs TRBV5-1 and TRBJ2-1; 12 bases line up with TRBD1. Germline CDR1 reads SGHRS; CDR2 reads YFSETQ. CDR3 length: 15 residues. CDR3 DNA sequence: TGCACCAGCAGCTTAGGGACAGGGGGCCCCGGTGAGCAGTTCTTC. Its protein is CTSSLGTGGPGEQFF.

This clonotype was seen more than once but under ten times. The CDR3 spells CASSSNEQFF. The CDR3, as DNA: TGTGCCAGCAGCTCCAATGAGCAGTTCTTC. The chain employs TRBV7-9 and TRBJ2-1; D is uncertain. V lost 4 bases and J lost 6, with 1 base in between. CDR1 is SEHNR and CDR2 is FQNEAQ in the germline V gene (reference sequence). This CDR3 spans 10 amino acids.

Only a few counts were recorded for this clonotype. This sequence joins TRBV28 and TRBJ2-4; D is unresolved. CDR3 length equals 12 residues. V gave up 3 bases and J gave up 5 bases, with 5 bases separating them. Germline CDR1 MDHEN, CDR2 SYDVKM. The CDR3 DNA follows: TGTGCCAGCAGTTTCCGGGAAAACATTCAGTACTTC. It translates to CASSFRENIQYF.

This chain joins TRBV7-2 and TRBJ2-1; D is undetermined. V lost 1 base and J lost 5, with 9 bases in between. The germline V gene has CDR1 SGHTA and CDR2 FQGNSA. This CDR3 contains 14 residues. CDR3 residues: CASSLEDGDNEQFF. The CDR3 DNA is TGTGCCAGCAGCTTAGAGGACGGCGACAATGAGCAGTTCTTC.

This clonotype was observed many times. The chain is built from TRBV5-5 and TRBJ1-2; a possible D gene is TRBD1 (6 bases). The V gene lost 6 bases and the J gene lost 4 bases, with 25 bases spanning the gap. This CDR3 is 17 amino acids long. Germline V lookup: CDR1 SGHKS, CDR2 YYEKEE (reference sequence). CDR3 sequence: CASIKESPDSFTYGYTF. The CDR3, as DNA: TGTGCCAGCATCAAAGAGAGCCCGGACAGCTTTACCTATGGCTACACCTTC. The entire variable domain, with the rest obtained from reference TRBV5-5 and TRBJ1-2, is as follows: DAGVTQSPTHLIKTRGQQVTLRCSPISGHKSVSWYQQVLGQGPQFIFQYYEKEERGRGNFPDRFSARQFPNYSSELNVNALLLGDSALYLCASIKESPDSFTYGYTFGSGTRLTVV.

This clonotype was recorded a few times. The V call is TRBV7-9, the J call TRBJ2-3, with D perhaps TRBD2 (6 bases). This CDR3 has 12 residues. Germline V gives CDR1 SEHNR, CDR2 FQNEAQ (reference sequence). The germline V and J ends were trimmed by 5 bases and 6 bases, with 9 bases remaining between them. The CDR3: CASSQRGDTQYF. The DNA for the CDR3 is TGTGCCAGCAGCCAACGGGGGGATACGCAGTATTTT.

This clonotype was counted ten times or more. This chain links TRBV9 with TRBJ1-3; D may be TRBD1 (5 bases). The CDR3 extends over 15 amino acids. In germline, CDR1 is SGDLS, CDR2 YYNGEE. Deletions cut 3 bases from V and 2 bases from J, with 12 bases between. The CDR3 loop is CASSGRQRAGNTIYF. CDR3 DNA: TGTGCCAGCAGCGGAAGACAGCGCGCTGGAAACACCATATATTTT.

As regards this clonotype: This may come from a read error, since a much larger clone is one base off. The CDR3 sequence is CASGLDPGGTEETQYF. For the CDR3, the DNA is TGTGCCAGCGGCTTAGATCCAGGGGGGACTGAAGAGACCCAGTACTTC. The chain couples TRBV11-1 to TRBJ2-5; tentative D call: TRBD1 (7 bases). CDR1 SGHAT and CDR2 FQDESV come from the germline V gene (reference sequence). This CDR3 region has 16 residues.

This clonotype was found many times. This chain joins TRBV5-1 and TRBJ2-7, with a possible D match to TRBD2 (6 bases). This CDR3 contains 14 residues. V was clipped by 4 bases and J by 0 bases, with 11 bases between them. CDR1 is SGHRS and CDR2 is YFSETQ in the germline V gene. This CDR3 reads CASSPTEGSYEQYF. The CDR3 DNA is TGCGCCAGCAGCCCTACGGAGGGCTCCTACGAGCAGTACTTC.

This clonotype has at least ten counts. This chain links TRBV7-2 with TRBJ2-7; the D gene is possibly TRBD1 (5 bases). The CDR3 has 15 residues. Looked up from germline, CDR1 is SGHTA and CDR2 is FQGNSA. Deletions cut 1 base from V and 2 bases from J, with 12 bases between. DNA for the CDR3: TGTGCCAGCAGCTTAGTCCCGACAGTTGCCTACGAGCAGTACTTC. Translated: CASSLVPTVAYEQYF.

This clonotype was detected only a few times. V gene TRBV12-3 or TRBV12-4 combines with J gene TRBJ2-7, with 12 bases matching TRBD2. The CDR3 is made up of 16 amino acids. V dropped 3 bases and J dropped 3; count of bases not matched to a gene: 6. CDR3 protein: CASSLRTSGIYYEQYF. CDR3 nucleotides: TGTGCCAGCAGTTTGCGGACTAGCGGGATCTACTACGAGCAGTACTTC.

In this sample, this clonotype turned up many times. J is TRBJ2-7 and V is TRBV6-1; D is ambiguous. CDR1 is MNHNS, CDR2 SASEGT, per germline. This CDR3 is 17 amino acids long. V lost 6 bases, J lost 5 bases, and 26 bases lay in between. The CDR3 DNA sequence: TGTGCCAGCAGAAATGGCGGAATGACCGGAGTTACTAACGAGCAGTACTTC. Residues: CASRNGGMTGVTNEQYF.

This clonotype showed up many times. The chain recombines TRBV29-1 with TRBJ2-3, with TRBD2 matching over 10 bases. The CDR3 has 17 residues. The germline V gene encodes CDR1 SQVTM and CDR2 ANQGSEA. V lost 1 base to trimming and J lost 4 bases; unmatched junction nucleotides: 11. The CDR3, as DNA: TGCAGCGTTGAAGGGGCGGAGCGGGGGGGCCTCTCAGATACGCAGTATTTT. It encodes CSVEGAERGGLSDTQYF.

The CDR3, as DNA: TGCAGTGCCGCGAAGGTGGTGATGACAGATACGCAGTATTTT. Encoded protein: CSAAKVVMTDTQYF. The gene calls are TRBV20-1 and TRBJ2-3; no clear D. Germline V CDR1 and CDR2: DFQATT, SNEGSKA (reference sequence). Trimming shortened V by 6 bases and J by 3 bases, and 16 bases separated the two germline ends. The CDR3 extends over 14 amino acids.

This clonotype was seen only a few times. CDR3 protein: CASNTRPPKGTQYF. The CDR3, as DNA: TGTGCCAGCAATACTAGGCCCCCTAAGGGAACGCAGTATTTT. This chain connects TRBV12-3 or TRBV12-4 to TRBJ2-3, with D possibly being TRBD2 (5 bases). The CDR3 is 14 residues long. The V end lost 7 bases, the J end lost 9 bases, and 20 bases lay between the germline ends.

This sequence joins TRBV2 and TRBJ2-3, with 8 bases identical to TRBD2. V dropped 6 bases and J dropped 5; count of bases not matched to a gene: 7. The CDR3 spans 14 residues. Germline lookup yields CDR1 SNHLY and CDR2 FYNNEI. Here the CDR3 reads CASSYLTSEDTQYF. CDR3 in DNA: TGTGCCAGCAGCTACCTGACTAGCGAAGATACGCAGTATTTT.

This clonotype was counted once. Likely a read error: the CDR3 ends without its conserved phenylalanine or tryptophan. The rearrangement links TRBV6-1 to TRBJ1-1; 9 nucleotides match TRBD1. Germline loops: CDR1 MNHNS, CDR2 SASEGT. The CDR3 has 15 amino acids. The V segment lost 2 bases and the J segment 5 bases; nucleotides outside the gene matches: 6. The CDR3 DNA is TGTGCCAGCAGTGAATCTTGGACAGGGGAAACTGAAGCTTTCCTT. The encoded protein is CASSESWTGETEAFL.

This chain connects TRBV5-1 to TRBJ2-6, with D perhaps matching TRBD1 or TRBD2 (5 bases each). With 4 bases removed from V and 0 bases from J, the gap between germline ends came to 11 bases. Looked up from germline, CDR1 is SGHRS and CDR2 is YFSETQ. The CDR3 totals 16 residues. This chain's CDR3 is CASSRDGRSGANVLTF. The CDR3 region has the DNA TGCGCCAGCAGCCGGGACGGCCGCTCTGGGGCCAACGTCCTGACTTTC.

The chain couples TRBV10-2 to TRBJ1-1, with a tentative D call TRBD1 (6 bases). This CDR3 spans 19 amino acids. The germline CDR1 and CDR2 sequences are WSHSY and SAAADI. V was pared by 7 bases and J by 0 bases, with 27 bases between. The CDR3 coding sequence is TGCGCCAGCACCGAAATACAAGGGGGAGTGGGAACAATGAACACTGAAGCTTTCTTT. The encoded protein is CASTEIQGGVGTMNTEAFF.

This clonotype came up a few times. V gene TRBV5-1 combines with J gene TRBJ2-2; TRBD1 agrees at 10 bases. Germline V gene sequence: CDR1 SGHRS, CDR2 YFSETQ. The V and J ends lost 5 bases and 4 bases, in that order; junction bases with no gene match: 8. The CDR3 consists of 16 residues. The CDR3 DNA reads TGCGCCAGCAGGTCGGACAGGGGGGCCCTCACCGGGGAGCTGTTTTTT. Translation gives CASRSDRGALTGELFF.

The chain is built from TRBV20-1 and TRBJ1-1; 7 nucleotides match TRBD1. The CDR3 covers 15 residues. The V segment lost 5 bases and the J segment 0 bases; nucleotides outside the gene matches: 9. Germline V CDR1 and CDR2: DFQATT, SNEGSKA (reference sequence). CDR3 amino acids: CSALNLGQLNTEAFF. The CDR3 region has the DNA TGCAGTGCTTTAAACCTGGGACAGCTGAACACTGAAGCTTTCTTT.

CDR3 sequence: CASSSGTGGDEQYF. The DNA of the CDR3 is TGCGCCAGCAGCAGCGGAACAGGGGGAGATGAGCAGTACTTC. The chain employs TRBV5-1 and TRBJ2-7; TRBD1 matches 8 bases. The CDR3 sequence is 14 residues long. The trim removed 4 bases at V and 7 bases at J, leaving 10 bases unmatched. Germline V gene lookup returns CDR1 SGHRS and CDR2 YFSETQ.